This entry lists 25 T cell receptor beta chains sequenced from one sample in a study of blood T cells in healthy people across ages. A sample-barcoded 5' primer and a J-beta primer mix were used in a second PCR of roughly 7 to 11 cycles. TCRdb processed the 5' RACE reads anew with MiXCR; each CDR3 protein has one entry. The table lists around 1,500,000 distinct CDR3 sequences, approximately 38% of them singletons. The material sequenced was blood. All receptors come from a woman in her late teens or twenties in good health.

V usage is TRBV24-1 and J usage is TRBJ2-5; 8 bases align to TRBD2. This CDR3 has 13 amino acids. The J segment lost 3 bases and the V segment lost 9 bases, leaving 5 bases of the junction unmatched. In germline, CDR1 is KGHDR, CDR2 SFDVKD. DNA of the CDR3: TGTGCCACCTTACGGGAGGGAGAAGAGACCCAGTACTTC. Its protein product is CATLREGEETQYF.

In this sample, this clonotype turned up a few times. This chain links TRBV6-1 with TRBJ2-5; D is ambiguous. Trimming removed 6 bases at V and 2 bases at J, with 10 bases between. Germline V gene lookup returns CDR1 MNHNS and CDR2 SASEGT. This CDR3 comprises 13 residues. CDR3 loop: CASSQRWQETQYF. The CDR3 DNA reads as TGTGCCAGCAGCCAACGGTGGCAAGAGACCCAGTACTTC.

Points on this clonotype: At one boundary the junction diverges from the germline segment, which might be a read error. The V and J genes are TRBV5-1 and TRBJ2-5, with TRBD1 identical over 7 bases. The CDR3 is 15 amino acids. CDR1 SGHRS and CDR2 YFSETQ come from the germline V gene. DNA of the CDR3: TGCGCCAGCAGCTTGGACGGACAGGTGGTGGAGACCCGGTACTTC. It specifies CASSLDGQVVETRYF.

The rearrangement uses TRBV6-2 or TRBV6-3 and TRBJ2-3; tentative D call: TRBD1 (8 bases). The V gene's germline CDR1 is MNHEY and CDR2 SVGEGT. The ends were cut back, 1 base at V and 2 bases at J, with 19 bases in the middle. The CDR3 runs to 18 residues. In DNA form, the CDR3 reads TGTGCCAGCAGTTACTGGACAGGGAGGGGGCAAAACACAGATACGCAGTATTTT. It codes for CASSYWTGRGQNTDTQYF.

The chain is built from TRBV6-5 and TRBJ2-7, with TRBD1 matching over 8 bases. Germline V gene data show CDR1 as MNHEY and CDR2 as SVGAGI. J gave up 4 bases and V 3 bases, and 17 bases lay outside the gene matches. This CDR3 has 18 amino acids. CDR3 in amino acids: CASSYRGVLGRGRYEQYF. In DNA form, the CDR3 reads TGTGCCAGCAGTTATAGGGGCGTTCTGGGCAGGGGGCGATACGAGCAGTACTTC.

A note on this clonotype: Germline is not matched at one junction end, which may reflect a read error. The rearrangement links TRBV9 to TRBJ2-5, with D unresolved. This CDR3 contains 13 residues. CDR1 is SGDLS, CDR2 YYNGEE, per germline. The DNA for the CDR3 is TGTGCCGGCAGCGTTGGCCTCGACCCCCAGCAGTACTTC. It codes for CAGSVGLDPQQYF. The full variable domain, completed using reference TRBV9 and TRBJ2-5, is DSGVTQTPKHLITATGQRVTLRCSPRSGDLSVYWYQQSLDQGLQFLIQYYNGEERAKGNILERFSAQQFPDLHSELNLSSLELGDSALYFCAGSVGLDPQQYFGPGTRLLVL.

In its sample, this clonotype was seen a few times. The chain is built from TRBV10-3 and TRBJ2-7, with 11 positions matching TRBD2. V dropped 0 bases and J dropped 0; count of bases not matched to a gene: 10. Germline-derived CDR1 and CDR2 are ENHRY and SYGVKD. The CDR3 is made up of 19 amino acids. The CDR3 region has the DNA TGTGCCATCAGTGAGTCGTCACCTAGCGGGGGGCCGGGCTCCTACGAGCAGTACTTC. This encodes CAISESSPSGGPGSYEQYF.

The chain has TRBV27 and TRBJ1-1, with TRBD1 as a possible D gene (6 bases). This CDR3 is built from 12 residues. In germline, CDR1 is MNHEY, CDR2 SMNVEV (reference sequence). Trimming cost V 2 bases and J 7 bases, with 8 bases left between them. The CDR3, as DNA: TGTGCCAGCAGTTTACAGACAGGTGAAGCTTTCTTT. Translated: CASSLQTGEAFF.

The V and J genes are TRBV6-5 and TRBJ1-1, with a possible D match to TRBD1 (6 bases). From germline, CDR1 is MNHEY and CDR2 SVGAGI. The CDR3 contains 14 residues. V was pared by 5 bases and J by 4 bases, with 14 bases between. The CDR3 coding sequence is TGTGCCAGCAGTACCTACAGGGCGGGCACTGAAGCTTTCTTT. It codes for CASSTYRAGTEAFF.

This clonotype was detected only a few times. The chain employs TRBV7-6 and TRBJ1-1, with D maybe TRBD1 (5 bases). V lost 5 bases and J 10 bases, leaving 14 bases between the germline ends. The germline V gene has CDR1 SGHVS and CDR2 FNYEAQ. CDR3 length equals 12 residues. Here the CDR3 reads CASSARVGVAFF. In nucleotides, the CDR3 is TGTGCCAGCAGCGCGCGCGTAGGGGTAGCTTTCTTT. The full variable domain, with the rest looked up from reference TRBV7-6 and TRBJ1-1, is GAGVSQSPRYKVTKRGQDVALRCDPISGHVSLYWYRQALGQGPEFLTYFNYEAQQDKSGLPNDRFSAERPEGSISTLTIQRTEQRDSAMYRCASSARVGVAFFGQGTRLTVV.

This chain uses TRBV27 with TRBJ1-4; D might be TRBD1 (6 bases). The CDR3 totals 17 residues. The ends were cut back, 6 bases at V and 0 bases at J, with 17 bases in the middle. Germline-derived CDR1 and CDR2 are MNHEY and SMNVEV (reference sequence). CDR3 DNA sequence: TGTGCCAGCAGGCAAAATGGACAGCTTGCAACTAATGAAAAACTGTTTTTT. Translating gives CASRQNGQLATNEKLFF.

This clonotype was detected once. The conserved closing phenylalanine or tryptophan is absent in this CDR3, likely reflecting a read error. CDR3 amino acids: CASPVREEANQPQHY. In DNA form, the CDR3 reads TGTGCCAGCCCGGTCCGGGAGGAGGCCAATCAGCCCCAGCATTAT. This chain connects TRBV12-3 or TRBV12-4 to TRBJ1-5, with D uncertain. V lost 8 bases to trimming and J lost 3 bases, with 17 bases between them. The CDR3 length is 15 residues.

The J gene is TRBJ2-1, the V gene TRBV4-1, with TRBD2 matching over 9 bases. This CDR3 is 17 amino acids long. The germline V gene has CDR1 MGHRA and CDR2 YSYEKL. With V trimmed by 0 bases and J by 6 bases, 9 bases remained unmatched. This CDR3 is CASSQEGGGAQFNEQFF. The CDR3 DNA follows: TGCGCCAGCAGCCAAGAGGGCGGGGGGGCCCAATTCAATGAGCAGTTCTTC.

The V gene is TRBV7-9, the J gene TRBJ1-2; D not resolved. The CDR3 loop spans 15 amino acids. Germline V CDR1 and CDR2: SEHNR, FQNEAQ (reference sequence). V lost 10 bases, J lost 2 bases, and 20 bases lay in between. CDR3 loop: CANELEGGPNYGYTF. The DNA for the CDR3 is TGTGCCAACGAACTGGAGGGCGGCCCGAACTATGGCTACACCTTC.

In DNA, the CDR3 is TGCGCCAGCAGCTCCCCCTCGGGGACAGGGGTGGCCTACAATGAGCAGTTCTTC. This codes for CASSSPSGTGVAYNEQFF. V usage is TRBV5-1 and J usage is TRBJ2-1; 10 positions agree with TRBD1. Germline-derived CDR1 and CDR2 are SGHRS and YFSETQ. J gave up 2 bases and V 3 bases, and 11 bases lay outside the gene matches. The length of the CDR3 is 18 residues.

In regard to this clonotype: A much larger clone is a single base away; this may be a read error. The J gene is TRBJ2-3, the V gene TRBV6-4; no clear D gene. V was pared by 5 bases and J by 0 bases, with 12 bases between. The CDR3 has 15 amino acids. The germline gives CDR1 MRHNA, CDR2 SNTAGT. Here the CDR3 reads CASSHGGASTDTQYF. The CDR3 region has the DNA TGTGCCAGCAGTCACGGTGGAGCTAGCACAGATACGCAGTATTTT.

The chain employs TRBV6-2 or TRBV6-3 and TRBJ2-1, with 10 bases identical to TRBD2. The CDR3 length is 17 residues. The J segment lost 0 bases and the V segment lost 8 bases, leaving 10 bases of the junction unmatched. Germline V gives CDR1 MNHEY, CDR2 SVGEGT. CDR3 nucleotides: TGTGCCAGCGAGGGTGAGCGGGGGGGCCCCTCCTACAATGAGCAGTTCTTC. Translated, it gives CASEGERGGPSYNEQFF.

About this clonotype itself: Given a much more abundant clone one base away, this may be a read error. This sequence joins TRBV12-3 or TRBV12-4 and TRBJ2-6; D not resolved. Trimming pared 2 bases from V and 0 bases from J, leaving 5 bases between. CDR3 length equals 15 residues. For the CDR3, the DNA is TGTGCCAGCAGTTTACCGGGCTCTGGGGCCAACGTCCTGACTTTC. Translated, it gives CASSLPGSGANVLTF.

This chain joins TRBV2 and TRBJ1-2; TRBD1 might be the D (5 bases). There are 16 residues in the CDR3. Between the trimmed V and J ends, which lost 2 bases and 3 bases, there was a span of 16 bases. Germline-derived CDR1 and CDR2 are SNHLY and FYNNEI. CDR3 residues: CASSEWGSGDDYGYTF. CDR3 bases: TGTGCCAGCAGTGAATGGGGCAGCGGGGACGACTATGGCTACACCTTC.

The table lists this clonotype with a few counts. The CDR3 sequence is CSVEERENSPLHF. For the CDR3, the DNA is TGCAGCGTTGAAGAAAGAGAGAATTCACCCCTCCACTTT. V usage is TRBV29-1 and J usage is TRBJ1-6; D is unresolved. Between the trimmed V and J ends, which lost 0 bases and 7 bases, there was a span of 7 bases. This CDR3 is 13 amino acids long. CDR1 is SQVTM and CDR2 is ANQGSEA in the germline V gene.

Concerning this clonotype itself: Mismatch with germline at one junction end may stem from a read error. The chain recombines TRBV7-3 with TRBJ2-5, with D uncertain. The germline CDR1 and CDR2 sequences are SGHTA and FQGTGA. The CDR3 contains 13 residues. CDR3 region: CAGRFPPGETQYF. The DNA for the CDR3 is TGTGCCGGCAGATTCCCGCCCGGGGAGACCCAGTACTTC.

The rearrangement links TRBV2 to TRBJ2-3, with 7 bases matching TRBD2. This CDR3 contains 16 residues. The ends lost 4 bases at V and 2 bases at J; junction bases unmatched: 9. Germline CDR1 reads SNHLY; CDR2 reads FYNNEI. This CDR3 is CASSVPLAGFTDTQYF. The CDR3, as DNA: TGTGCCAGCAGTGTGCCTTTAGCGGGCTTCACAGATACGCAGTATTTT.

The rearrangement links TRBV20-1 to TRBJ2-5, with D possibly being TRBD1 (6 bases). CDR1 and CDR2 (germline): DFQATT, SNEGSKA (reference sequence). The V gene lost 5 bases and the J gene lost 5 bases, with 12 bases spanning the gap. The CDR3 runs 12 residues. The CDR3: CSAGRQAETQYF. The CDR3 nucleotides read TGCAGTGCTGGGCGACAGGCCGAGACCCAGTACTTC.

In DNA, the CDR3 is TGTGCCAGCAGCAAAGGGTATTCGGGGTTTGGGGAATTCTTAGTGAACACTGAAGCTTTCTTT. As protein: CASSKGYSGFGEFLVNTEAFF. The chain has TRBV21-1 and TRBJ1-1. TRBV21-1 is classified as a pseudogene. The CDR3 consists of 21 residues.

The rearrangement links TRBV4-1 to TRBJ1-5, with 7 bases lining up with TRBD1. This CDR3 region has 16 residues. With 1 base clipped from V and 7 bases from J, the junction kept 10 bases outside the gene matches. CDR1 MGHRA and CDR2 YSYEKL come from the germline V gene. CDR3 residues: CASSQVPTGWLQPQHF. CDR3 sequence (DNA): TGCGCCAGCAGCCAAGTGCCGACAGGGTGGTTACAGCCCCAGCATTTT.